The TCR beta chain described here comes from a study of blood T cell repertoires in COVID-19. Study information: Whether acute or convalescent, the COVID-19 samples came from the United States, Italy and Spain. T cells, B-cell-depleted T cells, or PBMCs provided the cDNA or gDNA that served as material.

There are 16 residues in the CDR3. Germline V gene sequence: CDR1 SGHRS, CDR2 YFSETQ. Trimming took 7 bases from V and 4 from J; bases not matched to a gene: 14. In the authors' methods: Reference gene primer amplification in the assay estimated nucleated cell counts. Sequenced by immunoSEQ multiplex PCR; TCRdb stores in-frame clones only, minus some. V and J calls and clone size are as listed in that table; D and trimming were resolved from the DNA. Here the sample spans 100,000 to 150,000 clones, roughly 90% being singletons. The sequenced sample consisted of peripheral blood. The genes are TRBV5-1 and TRBJ2-3, with 8 bases aligning to TRBD2. This receptor was obtained from a man aged 60 to 69 with COVID-19, enrolled during active disease. CDR3 nucleotide sequence: TGCGCCAGCCGCAGGGCCGGGGGGGCGGAGGCAGATACGCAGTATTTT. It is translated as CASRRAGGAEADTQYF. Full variable domain (outside the CDR3, taken from reference TRBV5-1 and TRBJ2-3): KAGVTQTPRYLIKTRGQQVTLSCSPISGHRSVSWYQQTPGQGLQFLFEYFSETQRNKGNFPGRFSGRQFSNSRSEMNVSTLELGDSALYLCASRRAGGAEADTQYFGPGTRLTVL.